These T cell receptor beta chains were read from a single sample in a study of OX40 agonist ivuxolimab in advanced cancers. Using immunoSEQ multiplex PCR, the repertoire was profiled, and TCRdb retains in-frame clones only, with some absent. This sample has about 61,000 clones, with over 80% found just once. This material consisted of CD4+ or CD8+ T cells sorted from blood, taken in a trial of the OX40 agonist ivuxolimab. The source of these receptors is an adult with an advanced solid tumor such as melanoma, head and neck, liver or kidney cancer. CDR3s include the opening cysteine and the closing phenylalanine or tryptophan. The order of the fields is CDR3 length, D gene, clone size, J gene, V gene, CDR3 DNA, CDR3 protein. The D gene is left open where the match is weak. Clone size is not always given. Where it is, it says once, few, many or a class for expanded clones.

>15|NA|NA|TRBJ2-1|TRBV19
TGTGCCAGTAGTATAATCCCCGAGGGATACAATGAGCAGTTCTTC
CASSIIPEGYNEQFF
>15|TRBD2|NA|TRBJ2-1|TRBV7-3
TGTGCCAGCAGCCCTATCGGCGGGGGGGCCGCTGAGCAGTTCTTC
CASSPIGGGAAEQFF
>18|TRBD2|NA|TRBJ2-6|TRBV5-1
TGCGCCAGCAGCTTGGTAGTAGCGGGAGGGCCCGGGGCCAACGTCCTGACTTTC
CASSLVVAGGPGANVLTF
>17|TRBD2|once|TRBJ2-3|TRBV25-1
TGTGCCAGCAGCCCTTGGTGGGAGGCGGGGGGCACAGATACGCAGTATTTT
CASSPWWEAGGTDTQYF
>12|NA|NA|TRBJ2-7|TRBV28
TGTGCCAGCGGCTTAGGGTCGTACGAGCAGTACTTC
CASGLGSYEQYF
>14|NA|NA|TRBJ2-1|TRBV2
TGTGCCAGCATGGGGGACTCCTCTTGGAATGAGCAGTTCTTC
CASMGDSSWNEQFF
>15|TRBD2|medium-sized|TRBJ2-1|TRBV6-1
TGTGCCAGCAGTGAAGAAGCGGGGGGGCGCGATGAGCAGTTCTTC
CASSEEAGGRDEQFF
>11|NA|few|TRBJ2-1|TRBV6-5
TGTGCCGTCTCAGCGGAGAATGAGCAGTTCTTC
CAVSAENEQFF
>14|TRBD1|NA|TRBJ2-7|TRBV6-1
TGTGCCAGCAGTGACAGGACAGGGTCCTACGAGCAGTACTTC
CASSDRTGSYEQYF
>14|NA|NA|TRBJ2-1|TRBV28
TGTGCCAGCAGCTCCACCAAACGGTACAATGAGCAGTTCTTC
CASSSTKRYNEQFF
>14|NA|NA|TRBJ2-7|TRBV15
TGTGCCACCAGCATAAGTCCAATCAACTACGAGCAGTACTTC
CATSISPINYEQYF
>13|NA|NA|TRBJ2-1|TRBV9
TGTGCCGCCTCGAGGGGGGAGTACAATGAGCAGTTCTTC
CAASRGEYNEQFF
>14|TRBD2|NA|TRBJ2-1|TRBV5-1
TGCGCCAGCACTTCCGGGACTAGCTTTCTTGAGCAGTTCTTC
CASTSGTSFLEQFF
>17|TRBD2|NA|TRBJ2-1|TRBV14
TGTGCCAGCAGCCAAACCTCGGGACTAAGCTCCTACAATGAGCAGTTCTTC
CASSQTSGLSSYNEQFF
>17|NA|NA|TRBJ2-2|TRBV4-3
TGCGCCAGCAGTCACTTCTTATCGTTCTCGGACACCGGGGAGCTGTTTTTT
CASSHFLSFSDTGELFF
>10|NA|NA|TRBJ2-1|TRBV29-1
TGCAGCGTTGAAGGGAACGAGCAGTTCTTC
CSVEGNEQFF
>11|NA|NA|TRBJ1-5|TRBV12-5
TGTGCTAGTGGCCCGAATCAGCCCCAGCATTTT
CASGPNQPQHF